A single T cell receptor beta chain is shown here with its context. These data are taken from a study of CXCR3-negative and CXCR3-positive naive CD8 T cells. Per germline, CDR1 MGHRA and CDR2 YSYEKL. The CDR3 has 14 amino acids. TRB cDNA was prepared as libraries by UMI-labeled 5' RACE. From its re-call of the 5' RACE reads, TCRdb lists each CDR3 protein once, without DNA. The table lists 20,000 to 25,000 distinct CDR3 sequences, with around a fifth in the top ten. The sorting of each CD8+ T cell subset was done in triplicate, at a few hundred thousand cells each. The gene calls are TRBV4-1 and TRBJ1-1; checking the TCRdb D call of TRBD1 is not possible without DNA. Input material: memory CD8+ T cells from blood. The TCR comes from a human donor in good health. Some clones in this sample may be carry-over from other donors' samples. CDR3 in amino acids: CASSPGQGWTEAFF.